This TCR beta chain was captured in a study of cytomegalovirus exposure and HLA in healthy donors. This CDR3 spans 15 amino acids. The V segment lost 5 bases and the J segment 5 bases; nucleotides outside the gene matches: 9. Per the germline V gene, CDR1 is KGHSH and CDR2 is LQKENI. Findings of the study overall: Overall, roughly 170 TCR beta chains were annotated as cytomegalovirus-associated. The TCR clusters that emerged in the first cohort tended, a later analysis found, to co-occur in the approximately 130 validation repertoires.

In regard to this clone: The antigen is undetermined.

The method was immunoSEQ multiplex PCR; TCRdb's version includes in-frame clones alone and lacks a portion of them. The sample consists of 250,000 or so clones, roughly 90% of them appearing once. The chain employs TRBV18 and TRBJ2-5; 9 bases align to TRBD1. This sequence originates from a woman in her late teens or twenties in good health and CMV-seronegative. The sequenced sample consisted of PBMCs. CDR3 sequence: CASSNPGQGWETQYF. The CDR3 DNA reads as TGTGCCAGCTCAAATCCGGGACAGGGATGGGAGACCCAGTACTTC. Together with reference TRBV18 and TRBJ2-5, the CDR3 gives the full variable domain: NAGVMQNPRHLVRRRGQEARLRCSPMKGHSHVYWYRQLPEEGLKFMVYLQKENIIDESGMPKERFSAEFPKEGPSILRIQQVVRGDSAAYFCASSNPGQGWETQYFGPGTRLLVL.